The 26 T cell receptor beta chains in this list originate from one sample, sequenced in a study of siplizumab effects on memory and regulatory T cells. TCRdb keeps only in-frame clones here, not all; method: immunoSEQ multiplex PCR. The sample consists of around 68,000 clones, approximately 88% of them appearing once. The sequencing sample was made of Tregs sorted from blood. These receptors all stem from a human donor in good health.

This sequence joins TRBV9 and TRBJ2-1; a possible D gene is TRBD2 (5 bases). The CDR3 is 14 amino acids. V was clipped by 0 bases and J by 5 bases, with 9 bases between them. Germline V gives CDR1 SGDLS, CDR2 YYNGEE. In DNA form, the CDR3 reads TGTGCCAGCAGCGTAGCGGGATCCAACAATGAGCAGTTCTTC. Translated, it gives CASSVAGSNNEQFF.

The chain has TRBV19 and TRBJ1-2; D gene uncertain. Germline-derived CDR1 and CDR2 are LNHDA and SQIVND (reference sequence). V shed 4 bases and J shed 1 base, with 16 bases lying between them. The CDR3 is 16 amino acids. The DNA for the CDR3 is TGTGCCAGTAGTAGAGACGAGGCCCTCCTTAACTATGGCTACACCTTC. Its protein is CASSRDEALLNYGYTF. Variable domain in full (rest from reference TRBV19 and TRBJ1-2): DGGITQSPKYLFRKEGQNVTLSCEQNLNHDAMYWYRQDPGQGLRLIYYSQIVNDFQKGDIAEGYSVSREKKESFPLTVTSAQKNPTAFYLCASSRDEALLNYGYTFGSGTRLTVV.

The genes are TRBV7-9 and TRBJ2-7, with 7 bases aligning to TRBD1. The ends lost 9 bases at V and 6 bases at J; junction bases unmatched: 8. The CDR3 runs 12 residues. Germline CDR1 is SEHNR and CDR2 is FQNEAQ (reference sequence). The CDR3 bases are TGTGCCAGGGACAGGTTGGGACCCGAGCAGTACTTC. It encodes CARDRLGPEQYF. The full variable domain, completed using reference TRBV7-9 and TRBJ2-7, is DTGVSQNPRHKITKRGQNVTFRCDPISEHNRLYWYRQTLGQGPEFLTYFQNEAQLEKSRLLSDRFSAERPKGSFSTLEIQRTEQGDSAMYLCARDRLGPEQYFGPGTRLTVT.

In its sample, this clone was seen a few times. The V and J genes are TRBV19 and TRBJ2-1; 14 positions agree with TRBD2. Trimming took 4 bases from V and 7 from J; bases not matched to a gene: 12. CDR3 length equals 18 residues. CDR1 is LNHDA, CDR2 SQIVND, per germline (reference sequence). The CDR3 sequence: CASSKTRLAGGPDNEQFF. The CDR3 coding sequence is TGTGCCAGTAGTAAAACCCGACTAGCGGGAGGGCCGGATAATGAGCAGTTCTTC.

This rearrangement joins TRBV30 to TRBJ1-6; 8 nucleotides line up with TRBD1. V shed 8 bases, J shed 9 bases, and the junction held 9 bases outside the gene matches. The CDR3 totals 13 residues. In germline, CDR1 is GTSNPN, CDR2 SVGIG (reference sequence). The CDR3 DNA reads as TGTGCCCGGATGACAGGGGAAGGTTCACCCCTCCACTTT. This translates into CARMTGEGSPLHF.

The CDR3 nucleotides read TGTGCCAGCGGCCCAACTAGCACAGATACGCAGTATTTT. Amino acid sequence: CASGPTSTDTQYF. The chain uses TRBV6-4 and TRBJ2-3; D unclear. V dropped 8 bases and J dropped 0 bases, with 9 bases sitting between them. The CDR3 has 13 amino acids. Germline V gene lookup returns CDR1 MRHNA and CDR2 SNTAGT.

This chain links TRBV19 with TRBJ2-4, with a tentative D call TRBD2 (6 bases). This CDR3 is 18 amino acids long. V was clipped by 5 bases and J by 7 bases, with 27 bases between them. Per the germline V gene, CDR1 is LNHDA and CDR2 is SQIVND (reference sequence). For the CDR3, the DNA is TGTGCCAGTAGTGCGACAAGGAGGGGTTTGCTAGTGGGTAACATTCAGTACTTC. Translation gives CASSATRRGLLVGNIQYF. Together with reference TRBV19 and TRBJ2-4, the CDR3 gives the full variable domain: DGGITQSPKYLFRKEGQNVTLSCEQNLNHDAMYWYRQDPGQGLRLIYYSQIVNDFQKGDIAEGYSVSREKKESFPLTVTSAQKNPTAFYLCASSATRRGLLVGNIQYFGAGTRLSVL.

The V and J genes are TRBV5-1 and TRBJ2-1, with TRBD2 identical over 8 bases. The CDR3 is made up of 15 amino acids. Unmatched junction bases numbered 9, after V lost 2 bases and J lost 8 bases. Germline CDR1 SGHRS, CDR2 YFSETQ. In DNA form, the CDR3 reads TGCGCCAGCAGCTTAGGGACTAGTAAAGGCGATGAGCAGTTCTTC. Protein product: CASSLGTSKGDEQFF.

The chain has TRBV5-6 and TRBJ1-4, with a possible D match to TRBD1 (5 bases). The V gene's germline CDR1 is SGHDT and CDR2 YYEEEE. V dropped 4 bases and J dropped 7 bases, with 11 bases sitting between them. The CDR3 totals 13 residues. The DNA for the CDR3 is TGTGCCAGCAGCGCCGGGGCAATTGAAAAACTGTTTTTT. Encoded protein: CASSAGAIEKLFF.

The CDR3 here is CASSPGTSGTLREQYF. The CDR3 DNA sequence: TGTGCCAGCAGCCCCGGGACTAGCGGGACCCTCCGCGAGCAGTACTTC. The chain uses TRBV11-3 and TRBJ2-7; 13 bases are a match to TRBD2. This CDR3 comprises 16 residues. Losses at the gene ends were 5 bases for V and 6 bases for J; bases not matched to a gene: 10. In germline, CDR1 is SGHNT, CDR2 YENEEA.

The CDR3 here is CASSLTRQGLLDEQFF. Written as DNA, the CDR3 is TGTGCCAGCAGCTTAACTCGGCAGGGACTTTTGGATGAGCAGTTCTTC. V and J are TRBV11-3 and TRBJ2-1; D may be TRBD2 (6 bases). Per the germline V gene, CDR1 is SGHNT and CDR2 is YENEEA. CDR3 size: 16 residues. V dropped 2 bases and J dropped 8 bases, with 19 bases sitting between them. Together with reference TRBV11-3 and TRBJ2-1, the CDR3 gives the full variable domain: EAGVVQSPRYKIIEKKQPVAFWCNPISGHNTLYWYLQNLGQGPELLIRYENEEAVDDSQLPKDRFSAERLKGVDSTLKIQPAELGDSAVYLCASSLTRQGLLDEQFFGPGTRLTVL.

This chain connects TRBV5-1 to TRBJ1-5; 7 bases align to TRBD1. V lost 0 bases, J lost 1 base, and 4 bases stayed unmatched. The CDR3 length is 16 residues. Germline V gene data show CDR1 as SGHRS and CDR2 as YFSETQ. The CDR3 coding sequence is TGCGCCAGCAGCTTGGAAGGCAGGGGGAGCAATCAGCCCCAGCATTTT. This codes for CASSLEGRGSNQPQHF.

The CDR3 loop is CSAERGETQYF. The CDR3, as DNA: TGCAGTGCCGAACGGGGGGAGACCCAGTACTTC. The J gene is TRBJ2-5, the V gene TRBV20-1; the D gene is possibly TRBD2 (6 bases). CDR1 is DFQATT and CDR2 is SNEGSKA in the germline V gene (reference sequence). V was clipped by 6 bases and J by 5 bases, with 10 bases between them. CDR3 length: 11 residues.

The rearrangement links TRBV30 to TRBJ2-7; TRBD2 matches at 9 bases. Trimming took 3 bases from V and 4 from J; bases not matched to a gene: 10. Germline V gene sequence: CDR1 GTSNPN, CDR2 SVGIG (reference sequence). The length of the CDR3 is 15 residues. DNA of the CDR3: TGTGCCTGGAGGCGTACTGGGACTAGCTCGTACGAGCAGTACTTC. Translation gives CAWRRTGTSSYEQYF. The entire variable domain, with the rest obtained from reference TRBV30 and TRBJ2-7, is as follows: SQTIHQWPATLVQPVGSPLSLECTVEGTSNPNLYWYRQAAGRGLQLLFYSVGIGQISSEVPQNLSASRPQDRQFILSSKKLLLSDSGFYLCAWRRTGTSSYEQYFGPGTRLTVT.

This clone was picked up a small number of times. The V gene is TRBV2, the J gene TRBJ2-7; 10 positions agree with TRBD1. CDR3 length: 15 amino acids. V dropped 3 bases and J dropped 3; count of bases not matched to a gene: 5. CDR1 SNHLY and CDR2 FYNNEI come from the germline V gene. The CDR3 bases are TGTGCCAGCAGTGATCGGACAGGGGGATTCTACGAGCAGTACTTC. Encoded protein: CASSDRTGGFYEQYF.

This clone was observed once. The chain has TRBV7-6 and TRBJ2-5; 16 nucleotides match TRBD2. The CDR3 consists of 16 residues. The J segment lost 5 bases and the V segment lost 1 base, leaving 1 base of the junction unmatched. CDR1 and CDR2 (germline): SGHVS, FNYEAQ. DNA for the CDR3: TGTGCCAGCAGCTTAGGGGGACTAGCGGGAGGGGAGACCCAGTACTTC. Protein sequence: CASSLGGLAGGETQYF.

The J gene is TRBJ1-2, the V gene TRBV15; 7 nucleotides agree with TRBD1. This CDR3 spans 14 amino acids. With V trimmed by 0 bases and J by 8 bases, 6 bases remained unmatched. Germline lookup yields CDR1 LNHNV and CDR2 YYDKDF (reference sequence). CDR3: CATSRDGTVRGYTF. CDR3 DNA: TGTGCCACCAGCAGAGATGGGACAGTTCGCGGCTACACCTTC.

V and J are TRBV11-2 and TRBJ2-5; 10 nucleotides match TRBD2. The DNA end is more similar to TRBJ2-7, so the J call may be wrong. Germline V lookup: CDR1 SGHAT, CDR2 FQNNGV. This CDR3 comprises 15 residues. CDR3 protein: CASSLVGLAEYEQYF. The CDR3 DNA is TGTGCCAGCAGCTTAGTAGGACTAGCGGAGTACGAGCAGTACTTC.

The V call is TRBV12-5, the J call TRBJ2-7, with D perhaps TRBD1 (6 bases). This CDR3 contains 16 residues. Trimming left V 1 base short and J 3 bases short, with 16 bases between. The V gene's germline CDR1 is LGHNT and CDR2 FRNRAP. The CDR3 region has the DNA TGTGCTAGTGGTTTGGCCAGGGGCAGAGACCGCTACGAGCAGTACTTC. Translation: CASGLARGRDRYEQYF. The full variable domain, its missing parts supplied by reference TRBV12-5 and TRBJ2-7, is DARVTQTPRHKVTEMGQEVTMRCQPILGHNTVFWYRQTMMQGLELLAYFRNRAPLDDSGMPKDRFSAEMPDATLATLKIQPSEPRDSAVYFCASGLARGRDRYEQYFGPGTRLTVT.

The V call is TRBV9, the J call TRBJ2-3; the D gene is possibly TRBD2 (6 bases). Germline-derived CDR1 and CDR2 are SGDLS and YYNGEE. V lost 9 bases, J lost 1 base, and 24 bases lay in between. CDR3 length: 17 residues. The CDR3 nucleotides read TGTGCCACTTCACGGGGGACTTCCCATGCAGGCACAGATACGCAGTATTTT. It is translated as CATSRGTSHAGTDTQYF.

J is TRBJ2-4 and V is TRBV7-6; tentatively, D is TRBD2 (6 bases). The CDR3 is 15 amino acids. V was cut by 0 bases and J by 8 bases, with 14 bases left in between. Germline CDR1 reads SGHVS; CDR2 reads FNYEAQ. CDR3 residues: CASSLASGSGYIQYF. In nucleotides, the CDR3 is TGTGCCAGCAGCTTAGCAAGCGGGTCGGGGTACATTCAGTACTTC.

The chain couples TRBV25-1 to TRBJ1-6; D uncertain. CDR3 length: 15 amino acids. V was pared by 5 bases and J by 0 bases, with 8 bases between. The germline CDR1 and CDR2 sequences are MGHDK and SYGVNS. The CDR3 protein is CASSSGSSYNSPLHF. The CDR3 nucleotides read TGTGCCAGCAGTTCGGGGAGCTCCTATAATTCACCCCTCCACTTT.

This chain's CDR3 is CASSITTGADTQYF. CDR3 bases: TGCGCCAGCAGCATTACTACCGGAGCAGATACGCAGTATTTT. V usage is TRBV5-1 and J usage is TRBJ2-3, with D uncertain. The germline V gene has CDR1 SGHRS and CDR2 YFSETQ. Trimming pared 4 bases from V and 4 bases from J, leaving 13 bases between. There are 14 residues in the CDR3.

V is TRBV5-6 and J is TRBJ2-1; 9 positions match TRBD1. The J segment lost 2 bases and the V segment lost 4 bases, leaving 4 bases of the junction unmatched. The CDR3 runs 15 residues. CDR1 and CDR2 from the germline V gene are SGHDT and YYEEEE. The CDR3 DNA reads TGTGCCAGCAGCGGGACAGGGAGACCCTACAATGAGCAGTTCTTC. Residues: CASSGTGRPYNEQFF.

In its sample, this clone is medium-sized (0.01 to 0.1%). This sequence joins TRBV28 and TRBJ2-1; D is possibly TRBD1 or TRBD2 (5 bases each). The germline CDR1 and CDR2 sequences are MDHEN and SYDVKM. This CDR3 region has 16 residues. The V gene lost 5 bases and the J gene lost 0 bases, with 14 bases spanning the gap. CDR3: CASSPWGISSYNEQFF. CDR3 coding DNA: TGTGCCAGCAGTCCTTGGGGGATCAGCTCCTACAATGAGCAGTTCTTC.

This clone was detected only a few times. The chain joins TRBV6-6 to TRBJ1-5, with 7 bases that match TRBD1. Unmatched junction bases numbered 3, after V lost 0 bases and J lost 1 base. CDR1 and CDR2 from the germline V gene are MNHNY and SVGAGI (reference sequence). There are 16 residues in the CDR3. CDR3 loop: CASSYSMGQSNQPQHF. The DNA of the CDR3 is TGTGCCAGCAGTTACTCGATGGGACAGAGCAATCAGCCCCAGCATTTT.